This T cell receptor (beta chain) is drawn from a study of control samples from healthy donors and cancer patients (dated by TCRdb to 2019 to 2021). Trimming accounts for 3 bases at V and 3 bases at J, while the number of junction bases matched to no gene is 9. Inclusive of the bounding cysteine and phenylalanine, the CDR3 is 16 residues long. Just CDR3 DNA is preserved here, 48 bases in frame from base 1. With respect to this clone: Its antigen remains undetermined. Per-nucleotide qualities are absent, and no much larger clonotype sits a single base away.

The library was built by means of the immunoSEQ multiplex PCR assay. TCRdb mirrors the immuneACCESS table, restricted to in-frame sequences. Some clones are absent from its copies; in checked studies, under half trace to an unresolved V gene, and the reason for the others is unknown. The sample includes about 100,000 clones, with 85% to 90% observed a single time. The top ten clonotypes cover around an eighth of the sample. The sequenced sample consisted of blood. The chain joins TRBV5-3 to TRBJ2-7; TRBD2 matches 10 bases in the middle. TRBV5-3 falls under the ORF class, with uncertain function. The receptor was isolated from a young man in good health. DNA sequence: TGTGCCAGAAGCTCCGTGGCTAGCGGGAGTTTCTACGAGCAGTACTTC. The translation is CARSSVASGSFYEQYF.